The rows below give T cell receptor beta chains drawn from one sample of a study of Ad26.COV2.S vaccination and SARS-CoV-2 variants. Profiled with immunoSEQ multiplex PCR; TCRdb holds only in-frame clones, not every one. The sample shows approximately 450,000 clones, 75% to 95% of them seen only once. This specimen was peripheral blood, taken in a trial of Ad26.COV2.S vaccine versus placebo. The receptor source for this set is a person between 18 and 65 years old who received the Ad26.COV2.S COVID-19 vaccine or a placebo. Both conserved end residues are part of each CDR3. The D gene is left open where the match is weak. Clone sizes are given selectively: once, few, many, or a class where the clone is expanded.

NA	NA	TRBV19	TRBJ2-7	CASRGLGEQYF	TGTGCCAGTAGGGGTCTGGGTGAGCAGTACTTC
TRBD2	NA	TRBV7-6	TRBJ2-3	CASSLAVTTSGRAWTDTQYF	TGTGCCAGCAGCTTAGCGGTCACTACTAGCGGGAGGGCCTGGACAGATACGCAGTATTTT
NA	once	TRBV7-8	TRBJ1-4	CASSASGSTTNEKLFF	TGTGCCAGCAGCGCCTCCGGGTCAACAACTAATGAAAAACTGTTTTTT
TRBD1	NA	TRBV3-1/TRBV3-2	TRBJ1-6	CASSRGTVENSPLHF	TGTGCCAGCAGCCGAGGGACAGTAGAAAATTCACCCCTCCACTTT
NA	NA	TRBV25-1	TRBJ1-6	CASRPPGGWNSPLHF	TGTGCCAGCAGGCCCCCCGGGGGATGGAATTCACCCCTCCACTTT
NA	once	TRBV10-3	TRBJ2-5	CAISEWTVGETQYF	TGTGCCATCAGTGAGTGGACAGTGGGAGAGACCCAGTACTTC
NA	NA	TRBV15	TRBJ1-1	CATSSSLEGGGTEAFF	TGTGCCACCAGCAGCTCTCTGGAGGGAGGGGGCACTGAAGCTTTCTTT
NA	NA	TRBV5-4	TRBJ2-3	CASSSGGSLLTATQYF	TGTGCCAGCAGCTCAGGGGGGAGCCTTCTTACAGCTACGCAGTATTTT
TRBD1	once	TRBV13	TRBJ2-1	CASSLGGYRGSSYNEQFF	TGTGCCAGCAGCTTAGGGGGGTACAGGGGGAGCTCCTACAATGAGCAGTTCTTC
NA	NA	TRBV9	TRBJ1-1	CASSVALGFEAFF	TGTGCCAGCAGCGTAGCTTTAGGATTTGAAGCTTTCTTT
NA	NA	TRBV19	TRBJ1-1	CASRGLGRVWMNTEAFF	TGTGCCAGTAGAGGCCTCGGACGGGTCTGGATGAACACTGAAGCTTTCTTT
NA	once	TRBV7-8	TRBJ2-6	CASSSYSGANVLTF	TGTGCCAGCAGCTCATACTCTGGGGCCAACGTCCTGACTTTC
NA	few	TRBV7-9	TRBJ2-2	CASSSEAVFTGELFF	TGTGCCAGCAGCTCCGAGGCTGTATTCACCGGGGAGCTGTTTTTT
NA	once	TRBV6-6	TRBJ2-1	CASSSRQVGSPNEQFF	TGTGCCAGCAGCTCGCGACAGGTCGGTAGTCCCAATGAGCAGTTCTTC
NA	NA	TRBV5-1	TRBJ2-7	CASREVHEQYF	TGCGCCAGCAGGGAGGTACACGAGCAGTACTTC
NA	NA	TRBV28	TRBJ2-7	CASSWSSLYEQYF	TGTGCCAGCAGTTGGTCCAGTCTTTACGAGCAGTACTTC
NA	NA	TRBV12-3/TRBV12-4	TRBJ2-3	CAGRGQESDTQYF	TGTGCCGGAAGGGGCCAAGAGTCAGATACGCAGTATTTT
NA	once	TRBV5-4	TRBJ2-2	CASSLWAGELFF	TGTGCCAGCAGCTTGTGGGCCGGGGAGCTGTTTTTT
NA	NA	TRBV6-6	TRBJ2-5	CASSPQETQYF	TGTGCCAGCAGTCCGCAAGAGACCCAGTACTTC
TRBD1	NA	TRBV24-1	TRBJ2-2	CATSDRRTGGNTGELFF	TGTGCCACCAGTGATCGCAGGACAGGGGGGAACACCGGGGAGCTGTTTTTT
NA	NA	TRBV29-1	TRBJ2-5	CSVVIVGFGETQYF	TGCAGCGTCGTTATCGTGGGGTTCGGAGAGACCCAGTACTTC
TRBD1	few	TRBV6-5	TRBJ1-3	CASGTEEGSTIYF	TGTGCCAGCGGGACAGAAGAAGGGAGCACCATATATTTT
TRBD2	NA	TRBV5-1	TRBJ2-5	CASSLGLAGVGQETQYF	TGCGCCAGCAGCTTGGGACTAGCGGGAGTGGGGCAAGAGACCCAGTACTTC
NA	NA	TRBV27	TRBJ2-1	CASSRWGGGLNSYNEQFF	TGTGCCAGCAGCCGATGGGGGGGCGGCCTTAACTCCTACAATGAGCAGTTCTTC
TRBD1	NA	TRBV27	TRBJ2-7	CASSLSPGQGPYEQYF	TGTGCCAGCAGTTTATCGCCGGGACAGGGCCCCTACGAGCAGTACTTC
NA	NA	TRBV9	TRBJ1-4	CASSVDEINEKLFF	TGTGCCAGCAGCGTAGATGAAATCAATGAAAAACTGTTTTTT
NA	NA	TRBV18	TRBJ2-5	CASSQGTGEETQYF	TGTGCCAGCTCACAAGGGACGGGGGAAGAGACCCAGTACTTC
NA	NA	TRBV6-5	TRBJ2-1	CASSSTSWLEQFF	TGTGCCAGCAGCAGTACTAGCTGGTTAGAGCAGTTCTTC
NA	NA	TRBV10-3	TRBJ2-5	CAISEKADYTGETQYF	TGTGCCATCAGTGAAAAGGCGGACTATACCGGGGAGACCCAGTACTTC